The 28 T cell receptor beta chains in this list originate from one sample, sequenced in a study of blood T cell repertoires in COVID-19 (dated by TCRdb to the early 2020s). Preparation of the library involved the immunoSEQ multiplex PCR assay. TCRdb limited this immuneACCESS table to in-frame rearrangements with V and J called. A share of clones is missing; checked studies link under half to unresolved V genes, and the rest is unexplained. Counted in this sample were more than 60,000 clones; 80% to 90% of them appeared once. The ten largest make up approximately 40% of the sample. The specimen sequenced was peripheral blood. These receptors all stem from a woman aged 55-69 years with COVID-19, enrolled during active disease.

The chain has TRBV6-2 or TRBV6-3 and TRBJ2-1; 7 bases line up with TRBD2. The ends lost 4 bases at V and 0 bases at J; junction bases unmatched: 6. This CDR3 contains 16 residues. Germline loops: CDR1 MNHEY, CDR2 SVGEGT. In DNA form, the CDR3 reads TGTGCCAGCAGTTGGAGCGGGACGGGCTCCTACAATGAGCAGTTCTTC. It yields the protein CASSWSGTGSYNEQFF.

CDR3 sequence: CASSISLAGVEQYF. CDR3 nucleotide sequence: TGTGCCAGTAGTATCAGCCTAGCGGGAGTCGAGCAGTACTTC. The chain carries TRBV19 and TRBJ2-7; 10 nucleotides agree with TRBD2. In germline, CDR1 is LNHDA, CDR2 SQIVND (reference sequence). V trimming: 3 bases; J trimming: 6 bases; junction bases outside the gene matches: 5. CDR3 size: 14 residues.

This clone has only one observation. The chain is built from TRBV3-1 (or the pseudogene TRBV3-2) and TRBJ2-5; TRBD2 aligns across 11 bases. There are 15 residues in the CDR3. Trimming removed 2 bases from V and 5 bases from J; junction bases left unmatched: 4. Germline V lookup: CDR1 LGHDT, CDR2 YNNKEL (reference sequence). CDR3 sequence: CASSQQTSGVETQYF. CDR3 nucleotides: TGTGCCAGCAGCCAACAGACTAGCGGGGTTGAGACCCAGTACTTC.

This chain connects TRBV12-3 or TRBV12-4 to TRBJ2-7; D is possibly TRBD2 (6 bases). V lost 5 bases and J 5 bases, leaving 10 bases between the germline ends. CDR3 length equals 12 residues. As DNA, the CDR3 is TGTGCCAGCAGTCGGGGGTTCGACGAGCAGTACTTC. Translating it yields CASSRGFDEQYF.

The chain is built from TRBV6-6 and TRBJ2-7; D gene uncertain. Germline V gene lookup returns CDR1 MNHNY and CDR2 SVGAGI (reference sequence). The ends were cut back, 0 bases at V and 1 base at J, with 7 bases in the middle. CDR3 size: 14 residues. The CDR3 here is CASSYSAVSYEQYF. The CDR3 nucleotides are TGTGCCAGCAGTTACTCGGCAGTATCCTACGAGCAGTACTTC.

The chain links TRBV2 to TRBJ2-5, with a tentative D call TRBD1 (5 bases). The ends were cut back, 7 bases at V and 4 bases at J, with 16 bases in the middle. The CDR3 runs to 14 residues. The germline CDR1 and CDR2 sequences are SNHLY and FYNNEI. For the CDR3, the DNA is TGTGCCAGCATTCCCAGGGATGGAAGAGAGACCCAGTACTTC. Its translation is CASIPRDGRETQYF.

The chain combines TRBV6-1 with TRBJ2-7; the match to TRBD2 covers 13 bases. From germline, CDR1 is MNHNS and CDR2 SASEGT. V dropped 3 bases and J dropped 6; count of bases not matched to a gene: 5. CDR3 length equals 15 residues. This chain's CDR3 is CASSDRWTSGSEQYF. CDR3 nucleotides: TGTGCCAGCAGTGACCGATGGACTAGCGGGAGCGAGCAGTACTTC.

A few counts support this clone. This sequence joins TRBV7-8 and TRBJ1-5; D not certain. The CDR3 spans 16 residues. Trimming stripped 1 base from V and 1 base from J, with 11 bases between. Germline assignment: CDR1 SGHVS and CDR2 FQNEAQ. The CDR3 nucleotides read TGTGCCAGCAGCTTAGTGAGGCACCAAAGCAATCAGCCCCAGCATTTT. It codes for CASSLVRHQSNQPQHF.

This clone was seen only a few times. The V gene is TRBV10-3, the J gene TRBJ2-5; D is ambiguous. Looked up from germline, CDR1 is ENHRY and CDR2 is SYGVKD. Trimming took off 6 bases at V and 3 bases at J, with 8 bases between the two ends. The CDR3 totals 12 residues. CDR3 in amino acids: CAISKSKETQYF. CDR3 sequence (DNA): TGTGCCATCAGCAAGAGCAAAGAGACCCAGTACTTC.

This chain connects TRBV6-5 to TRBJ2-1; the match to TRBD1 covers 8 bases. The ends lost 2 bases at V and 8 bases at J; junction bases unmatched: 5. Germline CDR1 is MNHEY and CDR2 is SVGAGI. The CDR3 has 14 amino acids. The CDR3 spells CASSYSSRGHEQFF. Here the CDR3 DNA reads TGTGCCAGCAGTTACAGCTCCAGGGGGCATGAGCAGTTCTTC.

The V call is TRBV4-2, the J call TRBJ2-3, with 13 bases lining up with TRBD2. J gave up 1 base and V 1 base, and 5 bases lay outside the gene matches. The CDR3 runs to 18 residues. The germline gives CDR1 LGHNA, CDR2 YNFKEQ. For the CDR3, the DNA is TGTGCCAGCAGCCAAGTACTAGCGGGAGGGCCCGGCACAGATACGCAGTATTTT. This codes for CASSQVLAGGPGTDTQYF.

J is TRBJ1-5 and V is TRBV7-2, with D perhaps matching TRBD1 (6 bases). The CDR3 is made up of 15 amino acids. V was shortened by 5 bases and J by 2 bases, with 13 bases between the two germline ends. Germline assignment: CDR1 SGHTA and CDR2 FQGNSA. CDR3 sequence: CASSPWGPGNQPQHF. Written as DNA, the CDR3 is TGTGCCAGCAGCCCCTGGGGGCCTGGCAATCAGCCCCAGCATTTT. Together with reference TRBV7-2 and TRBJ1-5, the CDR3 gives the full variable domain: GAGVSQSPSNKVTEKGKDVELRCDPISGHTALYWYRQSLGQGLEFLIYFQGNSAPDKSGLPSDRFSAERTGGSVSTLTIQRTQQEDSAVYLCASSPWGPGNQPQHFGDGTRLSIL.

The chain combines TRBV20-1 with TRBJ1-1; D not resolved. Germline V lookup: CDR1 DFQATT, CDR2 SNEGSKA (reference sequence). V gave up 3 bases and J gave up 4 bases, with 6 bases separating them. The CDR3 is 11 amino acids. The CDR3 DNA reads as TGCAGTGCTAGTGCGAGCACTGAAGCTTTCTTT. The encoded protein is CSASASTEAFF.

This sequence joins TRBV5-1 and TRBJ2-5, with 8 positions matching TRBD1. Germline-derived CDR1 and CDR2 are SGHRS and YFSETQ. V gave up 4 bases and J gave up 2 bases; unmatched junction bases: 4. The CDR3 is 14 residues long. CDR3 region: CASSPRTGQETQYF. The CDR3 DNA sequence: TGCGCCAGCAGCCCTCGGACAGGGCAAGAGACCCAGTACTTC.

The CDR3 nucleotides are TGTGCCAGCAGCGGAGGACTAGCTCTCTACAATGAGCAGTTCTTC. Its translation: CASSGGLALYNEQFF. The chain couples TRBV7-9 to TRBJ2-1, with TRBD2 matching over 8 bases. V lost 5 bases and J lost 3; bases outside the gene matches: 6. Germline V gives CDR1 SEHNR, CDR2 FQNEAQ (reference sequence). There are 15 residues in the CDR3.

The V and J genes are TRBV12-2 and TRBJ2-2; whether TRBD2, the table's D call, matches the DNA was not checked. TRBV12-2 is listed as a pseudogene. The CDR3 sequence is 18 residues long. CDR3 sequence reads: CASRLAPPQRGNTGELFF. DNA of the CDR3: TGTGCAAGTCGCTTAGCCCCCCCCCAGCGGGGGAACACCGGGGAGCTGTTTTTT.

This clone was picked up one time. CDR3 in DNA: TGTGCCAGTAGTATATTGGGACAGGATGTTGGCTACACCTTC. This gives the protein CASSILGQDVGYTF. The chain recombines TRBV19 with TRBJ1-2, with TRBD1 matching 8 bases. J gave up 7 bases and V 2 bases, and 6 bases lay outside the gene matches. CDR3 length: 14 residues. Germline-derived CDR1 and CDR2 are LNHDA and SQIVND (reference sequence).

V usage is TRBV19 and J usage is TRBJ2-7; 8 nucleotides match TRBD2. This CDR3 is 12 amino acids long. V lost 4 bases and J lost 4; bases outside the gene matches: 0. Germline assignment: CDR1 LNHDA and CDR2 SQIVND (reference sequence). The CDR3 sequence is CASSTSGYEQYF. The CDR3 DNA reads TGTGCCAGTAGTACTAGCGGGTACGAGCAGTACTTC.

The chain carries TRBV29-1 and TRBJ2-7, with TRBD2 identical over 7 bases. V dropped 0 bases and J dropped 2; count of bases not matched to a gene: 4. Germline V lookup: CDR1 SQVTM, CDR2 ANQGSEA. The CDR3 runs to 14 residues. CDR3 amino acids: CSVEDRGGAYEQYF. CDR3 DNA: TGCAGCGTTGAAGATCGCGGGGGAGCCTACGAGCAGTACTTC.

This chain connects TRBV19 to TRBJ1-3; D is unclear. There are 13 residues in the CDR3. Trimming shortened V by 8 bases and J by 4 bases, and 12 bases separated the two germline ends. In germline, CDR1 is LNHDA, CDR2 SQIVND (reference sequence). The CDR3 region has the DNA TGTGCCAGTTCCACGTTGGAGGGAAACACCATATATTTT. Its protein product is CASSTLEGNTIYF. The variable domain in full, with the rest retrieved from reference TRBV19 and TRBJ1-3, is DGGITQSPKYLFRKEGQNVTLSCEQNLNHDAMYWYRQDPGQGLRLIYYSQIVNDFQKGDIAEGYSVSREKKESFPLTVTSAQKNPTAFYLCASSTLEGNTIYFGEGSWLTVV.

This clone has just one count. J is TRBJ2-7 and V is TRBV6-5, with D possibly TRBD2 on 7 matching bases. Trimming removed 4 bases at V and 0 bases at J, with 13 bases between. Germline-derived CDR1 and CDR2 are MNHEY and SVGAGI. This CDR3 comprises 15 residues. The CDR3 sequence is CASSFGGTNSYEQYF. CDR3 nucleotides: TGTGCCAGCAGTTTCGGGGGGACAAACTCCTACGAGCAGTACTTC.

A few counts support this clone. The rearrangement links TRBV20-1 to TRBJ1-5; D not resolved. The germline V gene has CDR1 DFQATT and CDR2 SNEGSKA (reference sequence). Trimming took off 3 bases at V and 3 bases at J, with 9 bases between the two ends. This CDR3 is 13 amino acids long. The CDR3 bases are TGCAGTGCTAGTAGTCAGTTCAATCAGCCCCAGCATTTT. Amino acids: CSASSQFNQPQHF.

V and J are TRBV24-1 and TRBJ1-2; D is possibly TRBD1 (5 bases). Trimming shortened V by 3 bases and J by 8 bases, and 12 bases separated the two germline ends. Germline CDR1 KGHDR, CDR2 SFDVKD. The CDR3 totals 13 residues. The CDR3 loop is CATSDRRGRGYTF. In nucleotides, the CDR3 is TGTGCCACCAGTGATCGAAGGGGCAGGGGCTACACCTTC.

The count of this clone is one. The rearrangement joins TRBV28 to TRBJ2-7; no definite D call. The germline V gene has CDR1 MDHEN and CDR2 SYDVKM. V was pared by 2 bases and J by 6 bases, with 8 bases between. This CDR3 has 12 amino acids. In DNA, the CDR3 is TGTGCCAGCAGTTTAGGAGTAGGCGAGCAGTACTTC. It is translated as CASSLGVGEQYF.

The DNA for the CDR3 is TGTGCCAGCAGTTTCCTGGCTAGTCCTGAGACCCAGTACTTC. Encoded protein: CASSFLASPETQYF. J is TRBJ2-5 and V is TRBV27, with D hard to call. This CDR3 region has 14 residues. Germline V lookup: CDR1 MNHEY, CDR2 SMNVEV (reference sequence). The V gene lost 3 bases and the J gene lost 5 bases, with 13 bases spanning the gap.

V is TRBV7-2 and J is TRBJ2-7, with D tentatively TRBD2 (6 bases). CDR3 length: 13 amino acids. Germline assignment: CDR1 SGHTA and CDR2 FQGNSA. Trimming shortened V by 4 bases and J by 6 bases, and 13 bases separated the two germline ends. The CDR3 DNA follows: TGTGCCAGCAGCTCCAATTTGGAGGGCGAGCAGTACTTC. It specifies CASSSNLEGEQYF.

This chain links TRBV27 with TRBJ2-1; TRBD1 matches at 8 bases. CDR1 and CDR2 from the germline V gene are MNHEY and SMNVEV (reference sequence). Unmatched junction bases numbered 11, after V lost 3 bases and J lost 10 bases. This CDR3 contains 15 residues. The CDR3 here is CASSFLGQGLGEQFF. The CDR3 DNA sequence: TGTGCCAGCAGTTTCCTCGGACAGGGCCTAGGAGAGCAGTTCTTC.

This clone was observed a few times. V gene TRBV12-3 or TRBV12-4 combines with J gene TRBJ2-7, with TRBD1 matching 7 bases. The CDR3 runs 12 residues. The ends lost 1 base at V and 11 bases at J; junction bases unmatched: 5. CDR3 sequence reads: CASSLEGQVKYF. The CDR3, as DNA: TGTGCCAGCAGTTTAGAAGGACAGGTGAAGTACTTC.